The 24 T cell receptor beta chains presented below share a single source sample, sequenced in a study of T cell responses to AZD1222 COVID-19 vaccine. The table came from immunoSEQ multiplex PCR; TCRdb's copy has only in-frame clones and leaves some out. This sample yields about 110,000 clones, of which about 90% are seen a single time; about 2.5% belongs to the top ten. The material was peripheral blood, obtained 28 days after the second AZD1222 dose. These receptors originate from an adult who received the AZD1222 COVID-19 vaccine.

This rearrangement joins TRBV4-1 to TRBJ1-1; D is unresolved. The CDR3 covers 16 residues. Trimming removed 4 bases from V and 0 bases from J, with 15 bases in between. Germline values: CDR1 MGHRA, CDR2 YSYEKL. The CDR3 sequence: CASSRGAGRMNTEAFF. CDR3 nucleotide sequence: TGCGCCAGCAGCCGTGGTGCGGGCAGAATGAACACTGAAGCTTTCTTT.

CDR3 loop: CASSINPTDTQYF. The CDR3 DNA follows: TGTGCCAGCAGCATTAACCCCACAGATACGCAGTATTTT. The J gene is TRBJ2-3, the V gene TRBV7-9, with D hard to call. In germline, CDR1 is SEHNR, CDR2 FQNEAQ (reference sequence). This CDR3 region has 13 residues. V lost 5 bases and J lost 2, with 8 bases in between.

The chain combines TRBV5-5 with TRBJ1-3; TRBD1 matches at 7 bases. CDR3 length: 15 residues. V shed 0 bases and J 4 bases; nucleotides not matched to a gene: 4. Germline V gene sequence: CDR1 SGHKS, CDR2 YYEKEE (reference sequence). As DNA, the CDR3 is TGTGCCAGCAGCTTGGGACAGGGCTTCGGAAACACCATATATTTT. It codes for CASSLGQGFGNTIYF.

The chain recombines TRBV3-1 (or the pseudogene TRBV3-2) with TRBJ2-3; D is undetermined. The CDR3 loop spans 13 amino acids. V was cut by 1 base and J by 3 bases, with 5 bases left in between. Germline V gene data show CDR1 as LGHDT and CDR2 as YNNKEL (reference sequence). CDR3 sequence: CASSQALTDTQYF. CDR3 bases: TGTGCCAGCAGCCAAGCGTTGACAGATACGCAGTATTTT.

V is TRBV9 and J is TRBJ2-1, with TRBD2 matching 16 bases. V trimming: 1 base; J trimming: 0 bases; junction bases outside the gene matches: 7. Germline loops: CDR1 SGDLS, CDR2 YYNGEE. The CDR3 is 20 residues long. The CDR3 spells CASSVSGLAGGTSSYNEQFF. The CDR3 nucleotides are TGTGCCAGCAGCGTATCGGGACTAGCGGGAGGGACGAGCTCCTACAATGAGCAGTTCTTC.

The chain is built from TRBV27 and TRBJ2-5; TRBD2 matches at 12 bases. Germline CDR1 reads MNHEY; CDR2 reads SMNVEV (reference sequence). V was clipped by 6 bases and J by 5 bases; unmatched bases: 7. This CDR3 is 15 amino acids long. The CDR3 DNA reads TGTGCCAGCAGCCTAGCGGGAGGGCCTTTGGAGACCCAGTACTTC. This sequence encodes CASSLAGGPLETQYF.

V and J are TRBV28 and TRBJ1-2, with 7 bases fitting TRBD1. Trimming at V came to 7 bases and at J to 5 bases, leaving 10 bases not matched to a gene. Germline CDR1 is MDHEN and CDR2 is SYDVKM. This CDR3 comprises 14 residues. CDR3 residues: CASTAGQARYGYTF. The DNA of the CDR3 is TGTGCCAGCACAGCCGGACAGGCTAGGTATGGCTACACCTTC.

This clone has a single count. The genes are TRBV5-1 and TRBJ2-2; 7 nucleotides line up with TRBD1. V shed 1 base, J shed 7 bases, and the junction held 13 bases outside the gene matches. CDR3 length: 17 amino acids. CDR1 and CDR2 (germline): SGHRS, YFSETQ. The chain's CDR3 is CASSLIVVTGSNGELFF. In DNA form, the CDR3 reads TGCGCCAGCAGCTTGATTGTCGTGACAGGGTCTAACGGGGAGCTGTTTTTT.

This rearrangement joins TRBV10-3 to TRBJ2-1, with 7 bases that match TRBD1. Germline V gene lookup returns CDR1 ENHRY and CDR2 SYGVKD. The CDR3 runs 15 residues. The ends lost 4 bases at V and 7 bases at J; junction bases unmatched: 10. DNA for the CDR3: TGTGCCATCAGTGGTAGGGCAGGGGGTTTGAATGAGCAGTTCTTC. Protein sequence: CAISGRAGGLNEQFF.

CDR3 nucleotides: TGTGCCACTAAGGACAGAAGCCGGTTTCAGCCCCAGCATTTT. Encoded protein: CATKDRSRFQPQHF. V and J are TRBV10-3 and TRBJ1-5; D possibly corresponds to TRBD1 (6 bases). In germline, CDR1 is ENHRY, CDR2 SYGVKD. CDR3 size: 14 residues. The V end lost 10 bases, the J end lost 6 bases, and 19 bases lay between the germline ends.

V usage is TRBV30 and J usage is TRBJ1-6; D not certain. The V gene's germline CDR1 is GTSNPN and CDR2 SVGIG (reference sequence). V was shortened by 0 bases and J by 0 bases, with 6 bases between the two germline ends. CDR3 length: 15 residues. The CDR3 loop is CAWSVAYSYNSPLHF. The CDR3 DNA reads as TGTGCCTGGAGTGTTGCCTACTCCTATAATTCACCCCTCCACTTT.

The CDR3 region is CASSEWDRVRVAFF. CDR3 nucleotide sequence: TGTGCCAGCAGTGAATGGGACAGGGTTCGGGTAGCTTTCTTT. The chain links TRBV2 to TRBJ1-1; the match to TRBD1 covers 9 bases. The ends lost 2 bases at V and 10 bases at J; junction bases unmatched: 8. This CDR3 region has 14 residues. Per germline, CDR1 SNHLY and CDR2 FYNNEI.

The chain combines TRBV7-2 with TRBJ2-5; the D gene could be TRBD1 or TRBD2 (5 bases each). V lost 5 bases and J lost 3, with 16 bases in between. Looked up from germline, CDR1 is SGHTA and CDR2 is FQGNSA. This CDR3 region has 15 residues. The CDR3 bases are TGTGCCAGCAGCCCAGAGGTGGGACGAGAAGAGACCCAGTACTTC. Translating gives CASSPEVGREETQYF.

V is TRBV7-9 and J is TRBJ2-7, with 7 bases lining up with TRBD1. With V trimmed by 0 bases and J by 2 bases, 10 bases remained unmatched. Per the germline V gene, CDR1 is SEHNR and CDR2 is FQNEAQ (reference sequence). The CDR3 sequence is 17 residues long. CDR3 bases: TGTGCCAGCAGCTTAGCGGGTACGGCAGGGGGAGCCTACGAGCAGTACTTC. Its translation is CASSLAGTAGGAYEQYF.

This rearrangement joins TRBV14 to TRBJ1-1, with no clear D. Trimming took off 0 bases at V and 2 bases at J, with 4 bases between the two ends. Germline CDR1 and CDR2: SGHDN and FVKESK. The CDR3 is 13 amino acids. CDR3 loop: CASSQEINTEAFF. Written as DNA, the CDR3 is TGTGCCAGCAGCCAAGAAATAAACACTGAAGCTTTCTTT.

The sample holds one count of this clone. The rearrangement joins TRBV19 to TRBJ2-1, with D tentatively TRBD1 or TRBD2 (5 bases each). Germline lookup yields CDR1 LNHDA and CDR2 SQIVND (reference sequence). V was clipped by 7 bases and J by 7 bases, with 17 bases between them. The length of the CDR3 is 14 residues. Here the CDR3 reads CASMSRDVLNEQFF. DNA for the CDR3: TGTGCCAGTATGAGCAGGGACGTATTAAATGAGCAGTTCTTC.

The chain links TRBV6-5 to TRBJ2-2; 7 nucleotides align to TRBD1. CDR1 MNHEY and CDR2 SVGAGI come from the germline V gene. The CDR3 loop spans 15 amino acids. Trimming removed 5 bases from V and 1 base from J; junction bases left unmatched: 4. The CDR3 protein is CASSRGQRNTGELFF. The CDR3 DNA follows: TGTGCCAGCAGTCGGGGACAGAGGAACACCGGGGAGCTGTTTTTT.

This clone has a handful of counts. The genes are TRBV28 and TRBJ1-2; tentative D call: TRBD1 (6 bases). Germline V CDR1 and CDR2: MDHEN, SYDVKM. V lost 10 bases and J lost 3, with 15 bases in between. The length of the CDR3 is 13 residues. In nucleotides, the CDR3 is TGTGCCACCAATCAACAGGGAGACTATGGCTACACCTTC. Encoded protein: CATNQQGDYGYTF.

CDR3 coding DNA: TGTGCCAGCAGCTTTTGGACTAGCGGGCCCCCCTACGAGCAGTACTTC. This encodes CASSFWTSGPPYEQYF. The J gene is TRBJ2-7, the V gene TRBV7-9; 11 nucleotides match TRBD2. There are 16 residues in the CDR3. Per germline, CDR1 SEHNR and CDR2 FQNEAQ (reference sequence). Trimming took 3 bases from V and 2 from J; bases not matched to a gene: 6. Full variable domain (rest looked up from reference TRBV7-9 and TRBJ2-7): DTGVSQNPRHKITKRGQNVTFRCDPISEHNRLYWYRQTLGQGPEFLTYFQNEAQLEKSRLLSDRFSAERPKGSFSTLEIQRTEQGDSAMYLCASSFWTSGPPYEQYFGPGTRLTVT.

The chain recombines TRBV28 with TRBJ2-2, with TRBD1 identical over 7 bases. Germline trimming cut 5 bases from V and 8 bases from J; bases unmatched to any gene: 11. From germline, CDR1 is MDHEN and CDR2 SYDVKM. The CDR3 is made up of 15 amino acids. The CDR3 nucleotides read TGTGCCAGCAGTCCGTATGGGCCGGGACAGGGGGAGCTGTTTTTT. It yields the protein CASSPYGPGQGELFF.

This chain links TRBV5-6 with TRBJ2-5, with 9 bases matching TRBD2. This CDR3 comprises 19 residues. V gave up 2 bases and J gave up 0 bases; unmatched junction bases: 14. CDR1 is SGHDT and CDR2 is YYEEEE in the germline V gene. The CDR3 region is CASSLMGVSSGKYQETQYF. The CDR3 bases are TGTGCCAGCAGCTTAATGGGGGTGTCTAGCGGGAAGTACCAAGAGACCCAGTACTTC. Drawing the rest from reference TRBV5-6 and TRBJ2-5, the complete variable domain is DAGVTQSPTHLIKTRGQQVTLRCSPKSGHDTVSWYQQALGQGPQFIFQYYEEEERQRGNFPDRFSGHQFPNYSSELNVNALLLGDSALYLCASSLMGVSSGKYQETQYFGPGTRLLVL.

This chain joins TRBV28 and TRBJ1-2; D gene ambiguous. Trimming left V 5 bases short and J 0 bases short, with 16 bases between. Per the germline V gene, CDR1 is MDHEN and CDR2 is SYDVKM. This CDR3 comprises 16 residues. The CDR3 sequence: CASSHDRRPANYGYTF. The DNA for the CDR3 is TGTGCCAGCAGTCATGACCGACGGCCGGCTAACTATGGCTACACCTTC.

This chain uses TRBV7-9 with TRBJ2-1; D might be TRBD1 (6 bases). V gave up 4 bases and J gave up 4 bases, with 17 bases separating them. This CDR3 comprises 16 residues. Germline V gene data show CDR1 as SEHNR and CDR2 as FQNEAQ (reference sequence). CDR3 in amino acids: CASSSPYRDKYNEQFF. The CDR3 coding sequence is TGTGCCAGCAGCTCCCCCTACCGGGACAAGTACAATGAGCAGTTCTTC.

The sample holds one count of this clone. The J gene is TRBJ2-5, the V gene TRBV10-2; D remains ambiguous. This CDR3 is 12 amino acids long. V was clipped by 11 bases and J by 1 base, with 11 bases between them. Germline values: CDR1 WSHSY, CDR2 SAAADI. CDR3 bases: TGCGCCGGGTATGGGTTCCAAGAGACCCAGTACTTC. It specifies CAGYGFQETQYF.